These T cell receptor beta chains were read from a single sample in a study of blood T cell repertoires in COVID-19. Method: immunoSEQ multiplex PCR; TCRdb's copy keeps in-frame clones and lacks some. The table records 300,000 to 400,000 clones, 86% of them present only once. Sequencing was carried out using PBMCs or T cells enriched from blood (not recorded which). The source is a woman in her thirties or forties with acute COVID-19. CDR3s include the opening cysteine and the closing phenylalanine or tryptophan. A D gene is named only where the DNA matches it firmly. Clone size is shown for a subset of rows, as once, few, many or a class of expanded clone.

-	-	TRBV7-2	13	TRBJ2-7	TGTGCCAGCAGCCTGGACTGGATCTACGAGCAGTACTTC	CASSLDWIYEQYF
-	-	TRBV28	12	TRBJ1-2	TGTGCCAGCAGTTTACGGACAAGTGGCTACACCTTC	CASSLRTSGYTF
TRBD1	-	TRBV28	16	TRBJ1-2	TGTGCCAGCAGTTTATGGTCCGGACAGGGTAACTATGGCTACACCTTC	CASSLWSGQGNYGYTF
-	-	TRBV3-1/TRBV3-2	16	TRBJ2-3	TGTGCCAGCAGCCAAGAGGAGCGGCCTGCGGGAGATACGCAGTATTTT	CASSQEERPAGDTQYF
-	few	TRBV9	14	TRBJ2-3	TGTGCCAGCAGTGTTAATTGGGGGGAGGATACGCAGTATTTT	CASSVNWGEDTQYF
TRBD1	-	TRBV5-1	14	TRBJ1-1	TGCGCCAGCAGCCCGGCGACAGGGTCAACTGAAGCTTTCTTT	CASSPATGSTEAFF
-	-	TRBV5-6	17	TRBJ1-3	TGTGCCAGCAGCTTCTCTCCCCAGGCCAACTCTGGAAACACCATATATTTT	CASSFSPQANSGNTIYF
TRBD1	-	TRBV27	15	TRBJ1-2	TGTGCCAGCAGTTTCGGTTCGGACAGGGTTTATGGCTACACCTTC	CASSFGSDRVYGYTF
-	-	TRBV5-8	15	TRBJ1-4	TGTGCCAGCAGCTTGAATTCGAGGGCTAATGAAAAACTGTTTTTT	CASSLNSRANEKLFF
-	-	TRBV27	15	TRBJ1-2	TGTGCCAGCAGTCTAATGGCTACGGGGGGGTTTGGCTACACCTTC	CASSLMATGGFGYTF
TRBD2	-	TRBV4-1	19	TRBJ2-5	TGCGCCAGCAGCCAAGAAGGACTAGCACGTTGGAAGGACCAAGAGACCCAGTACTTC	CASSQEGLARWKDQETQYF
-	-	TRBV2	15	TRBJ1-5	TGTGCCAGCAGTGAAAGGCAGGGGCGGAATCAGCCCCAGCATTTT	CASSERQGRNQPQHF
-	-	TRBV2	14	TRBJ1-1	TGTGCCAGCAGTGTGAAGTGGGAGGCGACTGAAGCTTTCTTT	CASSVKWEATEAFF
TRBD2	-	TRBV4-2	16	TRBJ2-7	TGTGCCAGCAGCCAGGAGTTCGCGGGAGGGCCCTACGAGCAGTACTTC	CASSQEFAGGPYEQYF
-	-	TRBV2	15	TRBJ2-2	TGTGCCAGCAGTGAACTAGCGTCGAACACCGGGGAGCTGTTTTTT	CASSELASNTGELFF
TRBD2	-	TRBV7-9	16	TRBJ2-3	TGTGCCAGCAGCTATCGAACGGCGGGGGGGATAGATACGCAGTATTTT	CASSYRTAGGIDTQYF
-	-	TRBV6-4	13	TRBJ2-1	TGTGCCAGCAGTGAAGGAGGGGCTAGTGAGCAGTTCTTC	CASSEGGASEQFF
-	-	TRBV18	14	TRBJ1-6	TGTGCCAGCTCACCAGCCCCAGATAATTCACCCCTCCACTTT	CASSPAPDNSPLHF
-	-	TRBV27	18	TRBJ2-1	TGTGCCAGCAGTTCATCTAAGCGGTCAGCGGTAGCGAGTAATGAGCAGTTCTTC	CASSSSKRSAVASNEQFF
-	-	TRBV7-2	15	TRBJ2-1	TGTGCCAGCAGCTTAGACATAAGCTCCTACAATGAGCAGTTCTTC	CASSLDISSYNEQFF
-	once	TRBV7-2	15	TRBJ2-3	TGTGCCAGCAGCTTAGGGCGGACAACCACAGATACGCAGTATTTT	CASSLGRTTTDTQYF
-	-	TRBV7-2	14	TRBJ1-4	TGTGCCAGCAGCTTGGGGGGTGTAAATGAAAAACTGTTTTTT	CASSLGGVNEKLFF
-	few	TRBV18	16	TRBJ1-5	TGTGCCAGCTCACCGGTAGCACAGGGAGGGAATCAGCCCCAGCATTTT	CASSPVAQGGNQPQHF
TRBD2	-	TRBV13	17	TRBJ2-2	TGTGCCAGCAGCTTAACCTACCTAGCGGGAGAATCCGGGGAGCTGTTTTTT	CASSLTYLAGESGELFF
-	-	TRBV21-1	16	TRBJ2-5	TGTGCCAGCAGCAAAGCGCTGGCGACTAGCGGGGGGTTCCAGTACTTC	CASSKALATSGGFQYF
TRBD2	-	TRBV4-2	14	TRBJ2-3	TGTGCCAGCAGCATAACTAGCGTCTCAGATACGCAGTATTTT	CASSITSVSDTQYF
-	-	TRBV7-3	11	TRBJ2-3	TGTGCCAGCAGCTTCGGAGATACGCAGTATTTT	CASSFGDTQYF
-	few	TRBV27	13	TRBJ2-2	TGTGCCAGCAGTTTTATTATGACCGGGGAGCTGTTTTTT	CASSFIMTGELFF
TRBD2	-	TRBV15	16	TRBJ2-1	TGTGCCACCAGCAGAGGTACGGGAGGGCTCTACAATGAGCAGTTCTTC	CATSRGTGGLYNEQFF
-	-	TRBV15	15	TRBJ2-7	TGTGCCACCAGCAGAGACCGACAGGCTAGCTACGAGCAGTACTTC	CATSRDRQASYEQYF
-	-	TRBV7-8	13	TRBJ2-2	TGTGCCAGCAGCTCTAGCAGCGGCGGGGAGCTGTTTTTT	CASSSSSGGELFF
-	-	TRBV19	14	TRBJ2-7	TGTGCCAGTAGCACACAGGGCTACTCCTACGAGCAGTACTTC	CASSTQGYSYEQYF
-	-	TRBV7-2	16	TRBJ1-5	TGTGCCAGCAGCTTAAGTGGGGGGGCCTACAATCAGCCCCAGCATTTT	CASSLSGGAYNQPQHF
-	-	TRBV5-1	11	TRBJ2-7	TGCGCCAGCAGGAGCTCCTACGAGCAGTACTTC	CASRSSYEQYF
-	-	TRBV3-1/TRBV3-2	13	TRBJ2-2	TGTGCCAGCCAGCGGGACATCACCGGGGAGCTGTTTTTT	CASQRDITGELFF
TRBD1	-	TRBV27	19	TRBJ1-6	TGTGCCAGCAGCCCGATCGGTACAGGGGCCTGCTCCTATAATTCACCCCTCCACTTT	CASSPIGTGACSYNSPLHF
-	-	TRBV19	15	TRBJ2-7	TGTGCCAGTAGCTACCATTTAACCTTCTCCTACGAGCAGTACTTC	CASSYHLTFSYEQYF
TRBD1	few	TRBV18	15	TRBJ1-5	TGTGCCAGCTCAAGACAGGGTGTGGGCAATCAGCCCCAGCATTTT	CASSRQGVGNQPQHF
-	few	TRBV5-1	13	TRBJ1-5	TGCGCCAGCAGTGTGGCAGTGGCTCAGCCCCAGCATTTT	CASSVAVAQPQHF
-	-	TRBV7-9	14	TRBJ1-1	TGTGCCAGCAGCTTCGCAACAGAGGGCACTGAAGCTTTCTTT	CASSFATEGTEAFF
-	-	TRBV6-2/TRBV6-3	14	TRBJ1-1	TGTGCCAGCAGTCACAGCGGCCAGAACACTGAAGCTTTCTTT	CASSHSGQNTEAFF
TRBD2	-	TRBV10-3	15	TRBJ2-3	TGTGCCATCAGTGACTCCAGACTAGCGGGAGATACGCAGTATTTT	CAISDSRLAGDTQYF
-	-	TRBV9	15	TRBJ1-1	TGTGCCAGCAGCGCCGTCCAGGGGAGTAACACTGAAGCTTTCTTT	CASSAVQGSNTEAFF
TRBD1	-	TRBV4-3	14	TRBJ2-4	TGCGCCAGCAGCCGAGACCGGGACAGAAACATTCAGTACTTC	CASSRDRDRNIQYF
TRBD2	-	TRBV7-2	17	TRBJ2-2	TGTGCCAGCAGCGACGCCCCTTCGGGCGGGAGGACCGGGGAGCTGTTTTTT	CASSDAPSGGRTGELFF
-	-	TRBV2	15	TRBJ2-7	TGTGCCAGCACCCTGACAGGACAGCTTCCCTACGAGCAGTACTTC	CASTLTGQLPYEQYF
-	-	TRBV5-1	15	TRBJ1-2	TGCGCCAGCAGCCCCGGTTTCGGCGGCTCCTATGGCTACACCTTC	CASSPGFGGSYGYTF
TRBD2	-	TRBV2	15	TRBJ2-7	TGTGCCACCTCACCGGGACTAGCGGCTATCTACGAGCAGTACTTC	CATSPGLAAIYEQYF
TRBD2	-	TRBV4-2	17	TRBJ2-3	TGTGCCAGCAGCCAAGTCTTAGGGACTAGCGGTGAAGATACGCAGTATTTT	CASSQVLGTSGEDTQYF
-	-	TRBV29-1	13	TRBJ2-2	TGCAGCGTAGACAGATTGAACACCGGGGAGCTGTTTTTT	CSVDRLNTGELFF
-	few	TRBV7-8	14	TRBJ1-1	TGTGCCAGCAGCTTAGGTGCCGGGAACACTGAAGCTTTCTTT	CASSLGAGNTEAFF
-	-	TRBV29-1	14	TRBJ1-2	TGCAGCGTTGGAGGGAACTGGGCGGATTATGGCTACACCTTC	CSVGGNWADYGYTF
TRBD1	-	TRBV6-2/TRBV6-3	14	TRBJ1-1	TGTGCCAGCAGTCGAATAGACAGGGGCACTGAAGCTTTCTTT	CASSRIDRGTEAFF
-	once	TRBV7-8	15	TRBJ1-4	TGTGCCAGCAGCTTACGTTCTGGGAGGGGTGAAAAACTGTTTTTT	CASSLRSGRGEKLFF
TRBD1	-	TRBV2	14	TRBJ1-1	TGTGCCAGCGCCATGACAGGGGGTAACACTGAAGCTTTCTTT	CASAMTGGNTEAFF
-	once	TRBV12-5	14	TRBJ1-1	TGTGCTAGTGGTTTTATGGGGGGTGCTACTGAAGCTTTCTTT	CASGFMGGATEAFF